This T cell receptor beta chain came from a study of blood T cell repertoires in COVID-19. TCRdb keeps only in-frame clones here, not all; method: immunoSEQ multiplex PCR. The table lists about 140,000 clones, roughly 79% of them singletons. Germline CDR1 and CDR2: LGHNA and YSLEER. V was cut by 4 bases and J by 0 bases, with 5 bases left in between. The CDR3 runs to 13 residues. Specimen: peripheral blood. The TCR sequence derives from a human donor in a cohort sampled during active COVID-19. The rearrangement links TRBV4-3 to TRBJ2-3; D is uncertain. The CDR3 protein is CASSPQSTDTQYF. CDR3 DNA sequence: TGCGCCAGCAGCCCGCAGAGCACAGATACGCAGTATTTT.